Below are 7 T cell receptor beta chains sequenced from a single sample in a study of blood T cell repertoires in COVID-19. The repertoire was sequenced with immunoSEQ multiplex PCR; TCRdb's copy has only in-frame clones and lacks some. The sample has roughly 250,000 clones; around nine tenths are singletons. The sample comprised peripheral blood. The receptor set was obtained from a woman between 35 and 50 years old who had recovered from COVID-19.

This sequence joins TRBV5-1 and TRBJ2-1; 10 nucleotides line up with TRBD2. The V segment lost 7 bases and the J segment 0 bases; nucleotides outside the gene matches: 1. The CDR3 is 14 amino acids. CDR1 is SGHRS and CDR2 is YFSETQ in the germline V gene. In nucleotides, the CDR3 is TGCGCCAGCGAGCGGGAGGGCTCCTACAATGAGCAGTTCTTC. Its translation: CASEREGSYNEQFF.

The chain links TRBV28 to TRBJ2-7; 7 positions match TRBD1. V trimming: 4 bases; J trimming: 0 bases; junction bases outside the gene matches: 6. Germline V gene lookup returns CDR1 MDHEN and CDR2 SYDVKM. The length of the CDR3 is 15 residues. The CDR3 DNA reads TGTGCCAGCAGTTCCTGGGGACAGAGCTCCTACGAGCAGTACTTC. Amino acids: CASSSWGQSSYEQYF. Variable domain in full (rest from reference TRBV28 and TRBJ2-7): DVKVTQSSRYLVKRTGEKVFLECVQDMDHENMFWYRQDPGLGLRLIYFSYDVKMKEKGDIPEGYSVSREKKERFSLILESASTNQTSMYLCASSSWGQSSYEQYFGPGTRLTVT.

The J gene is TRBJ2-4, the V gene TRBV5-4; D ambiguous. Germline V CDR1 and CDR2: SGHNT, YYREEE (reference sequence). With 0 bases removed from V and 2 bases from J, the gap between germline ends came to 9 bases. CDR3 length: 15 residues. The CDR3 nucleotides read TGTGCCAGCAGCTTGGACAGCCGTTCCAAAAACATTCAGTACTTC. Translated: CASSLDSRSKNIQYF.

With respect to this clone: The same CDR3 can be traced to other DNA sequences in this sample. This chain links TRBV6-2 or TRBV6-3 with TRBJ2-7; TRBD2 aligns across 13 bases. CDR1 and CDR2 from the germline V gene are MNHEY and SVGEGT. This CDR3 spans 14 amino acids. V trimming: 6 bases; J trimming: 4 bases; junction bases outside the gene matches: 3. In nucleotides, the CDR3 is TGTGCCAGCAGCCGGACTAGCGGGAGTTACGAGCAGTACTTC. It codes for CASSRTSGSYEQYF.

This chain joins TRBV6-5 and TRBJ1-1; weak D call: TRBD1 (6 bases). CDR1 is MNHEY, CDR2 SVGAGI, per germline. The CDR3 covers 16 residues. Trimming took off 2 bases at V and 0 bases at J, with 13 bases between the two ends. The CDR3 region is CASSYGGGIVNTEAFF. CDR3 nucleotides: TGTGCCAGCAGTTACGGGGGGGGCATAGTGAACACTGAAGCTTTCTTT.

The V gene is TRBV5-6, the J gene TRBJ1-2; D unresolved. CDR1 and CDR2 from the germline V gene are SGHDT and YYEEEE. The CDR3 loop spans 14 amino acids. Trimming cost V 0 bases and J 2 bases, with 8 bases left between them. CDR3 protein: CASSLVAANYGYTF. The CDR3 region has the DNA TGTGCCAGCAGCTTGGTGGCGGCGAACTATGGCTACACCTTC.

The CDR3, as DNA: TGTGCCAGCAGGCCCTCGGGGGTCTATGGCTACACCTTC. Translated: CASRPSGVYGYTF. This rearrangement joins TRBV27 to TRBJ1-2; D possibly corresponds to TRBD1 (5 bases). Trimming took off 6 bases at V and 4 bases at J, with 12 bases between the two ends. This CDR3 comprises 13 residues. The germline CDR1 and CDR2 sequences are MNHEY and SMNVEV (reference sequence).